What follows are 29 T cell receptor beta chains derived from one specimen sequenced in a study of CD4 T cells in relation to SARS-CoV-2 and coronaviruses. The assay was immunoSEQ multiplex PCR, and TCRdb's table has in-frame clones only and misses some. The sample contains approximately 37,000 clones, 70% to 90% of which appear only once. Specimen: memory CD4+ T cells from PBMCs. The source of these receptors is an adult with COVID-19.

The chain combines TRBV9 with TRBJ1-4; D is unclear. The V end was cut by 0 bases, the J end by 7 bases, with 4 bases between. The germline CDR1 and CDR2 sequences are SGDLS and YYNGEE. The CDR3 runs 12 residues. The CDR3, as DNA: TGTGCCAGCAGCGTAGTTGGTGAAAAACTGTTTTTT. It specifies CASSVVGEKLFF.

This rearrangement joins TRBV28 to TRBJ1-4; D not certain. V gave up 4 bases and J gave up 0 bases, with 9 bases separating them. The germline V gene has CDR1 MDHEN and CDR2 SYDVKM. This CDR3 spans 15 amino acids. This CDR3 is CASSSSDATNEKLFF. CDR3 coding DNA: TGTGCCAGCAGTTCCTCAGATGCAACTAATGAAAAACTGTTTTTT.

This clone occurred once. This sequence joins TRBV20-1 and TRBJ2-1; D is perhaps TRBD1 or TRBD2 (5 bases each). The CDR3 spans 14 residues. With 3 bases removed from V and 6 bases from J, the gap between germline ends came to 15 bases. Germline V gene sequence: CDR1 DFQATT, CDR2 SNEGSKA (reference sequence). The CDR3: CSASVSARGNEQFF. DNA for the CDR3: TGCAGTGCTAGTGTGAGCGCGAGGGGCAATGAGCAGTTCTTC.

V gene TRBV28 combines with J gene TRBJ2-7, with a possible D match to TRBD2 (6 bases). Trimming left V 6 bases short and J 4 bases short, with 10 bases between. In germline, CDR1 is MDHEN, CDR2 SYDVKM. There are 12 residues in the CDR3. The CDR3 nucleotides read TGTGCCAGCAGACAGACTAGGTACGAGCAGTACTTC. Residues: CASRQTRYEQYF.

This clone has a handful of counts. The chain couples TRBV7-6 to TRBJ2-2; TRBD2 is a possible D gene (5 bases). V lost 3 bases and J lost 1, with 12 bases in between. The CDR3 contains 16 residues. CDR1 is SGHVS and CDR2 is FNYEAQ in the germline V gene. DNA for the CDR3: TGTGCCAGCAGCTTTAGGTTCGGGAAGAACACCGGGGAGCTGTTTTTT. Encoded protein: CASSFRFGKNTGELFF.

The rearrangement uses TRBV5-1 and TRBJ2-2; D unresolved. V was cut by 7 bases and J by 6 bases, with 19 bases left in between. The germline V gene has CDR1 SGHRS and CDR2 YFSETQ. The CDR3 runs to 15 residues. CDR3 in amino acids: CASQPGRRAPGELFF. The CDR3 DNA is TGCGCCAGCCAGCCGGGCCGACGTGCTCCCGGGGAGCTGTTTTTT.

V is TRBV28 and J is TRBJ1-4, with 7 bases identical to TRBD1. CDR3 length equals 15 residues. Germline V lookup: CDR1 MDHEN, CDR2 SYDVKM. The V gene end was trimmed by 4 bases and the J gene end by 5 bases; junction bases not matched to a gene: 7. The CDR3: CASSYGDSSNEKLFF. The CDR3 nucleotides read TGTGCCAGCAGTTATGGGGACAGCTCGAATGAAAAACTGTTTTTT.

The CDR3, as DNA: TGTGCCAGCAGCTCGGGGACTTTCCCCGGGGAGCTGTTTTTT. Protein: CASSSGTFPGELFF. The chain couples TRBV7-2 to TRBJ2-2, with D perhaps matching TRBD2 (6 bases). V was trimmed by 4 bases and J by 6 bases, leaving 12 bases between them. CDR1 SGHTA and CDR2 FQGNSA come from the germline V gene. This CDR3 region has 14 residues.

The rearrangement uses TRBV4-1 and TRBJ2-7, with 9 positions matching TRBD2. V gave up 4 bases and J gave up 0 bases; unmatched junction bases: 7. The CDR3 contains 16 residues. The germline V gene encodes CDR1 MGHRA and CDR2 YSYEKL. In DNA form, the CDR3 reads TGCGCCAGCAGCCGCCTAGCGGGAATAAGCTCCTACGAGCAGTACTTC. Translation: CASSRLAGISSYEQYF.

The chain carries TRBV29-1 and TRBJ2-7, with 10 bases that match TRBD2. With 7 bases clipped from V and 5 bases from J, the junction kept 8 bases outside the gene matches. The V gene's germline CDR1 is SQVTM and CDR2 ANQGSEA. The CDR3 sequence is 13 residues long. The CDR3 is CSGLAGAGHEQYF. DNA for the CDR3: TGCAGCGGGCTAGCGGGAGCTGGCCACGAGCAGTACTTC.

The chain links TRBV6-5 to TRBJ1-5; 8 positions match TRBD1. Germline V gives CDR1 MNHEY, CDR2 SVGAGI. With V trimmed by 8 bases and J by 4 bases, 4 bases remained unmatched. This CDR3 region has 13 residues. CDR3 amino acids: CASRDRPNQPQHF. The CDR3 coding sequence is TGTGCCAGCCGGGACAGGCCTAATCAGCCCCAGCATTTT.

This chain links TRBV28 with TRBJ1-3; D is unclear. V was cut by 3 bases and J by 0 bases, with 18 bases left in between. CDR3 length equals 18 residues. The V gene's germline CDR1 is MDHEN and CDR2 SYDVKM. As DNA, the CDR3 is TGTGCCAGCAGTTTTAGGCAGAACCTGAGGATCTCTGGAAACACCATATATTTT. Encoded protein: CASSFRQNLRISGNTIYF.

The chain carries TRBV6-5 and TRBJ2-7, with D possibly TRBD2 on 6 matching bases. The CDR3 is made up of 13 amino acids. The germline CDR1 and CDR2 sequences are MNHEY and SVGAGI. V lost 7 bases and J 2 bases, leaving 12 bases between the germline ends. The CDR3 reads CASTAGPTYEQYF. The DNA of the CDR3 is TGTGCCAGCACCGCGGGACCAACCTACGAGCAGTACTTC.

CDR3 sequence reads: CASSLMLGGTNTGELFF. CDR3 nucleotide sequence: TGTGCCAGCAGTTTGATGTTAGGGGGGACGAACACCGGGGAGCTGTTTTTT. This chain connects TRBV28 to TRBJ2-2; D tentatively fits TRBD1 or TRBD2 (6 bases each). In germline, CDR1 is MDHEN, CDR2 SYDVKM. The CDR3 is made up of 17 amino acids. V lost 3 bases, J lost 0 bases, and 14 bases lay in between.

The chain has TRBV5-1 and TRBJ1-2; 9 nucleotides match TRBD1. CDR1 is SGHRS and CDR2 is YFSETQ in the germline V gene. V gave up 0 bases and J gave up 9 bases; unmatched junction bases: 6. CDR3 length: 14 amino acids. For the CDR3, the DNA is TGCGCCAGCAGCTTGGAGGGACAGGGCAGTCGCTACACCTTC. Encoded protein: CASSLEGQGSRYTF. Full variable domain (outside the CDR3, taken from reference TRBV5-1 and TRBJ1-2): KAGVTQTPRYLIKTRGQQVTLSCSPISGHRSVSWYQQTPGQGLQFLFEYFSETQRNKGNFPGRFSGRQFSNSRSEMNVSTLELGDSALYLCASSLEGQGSRYTFGSGTRLTVV.

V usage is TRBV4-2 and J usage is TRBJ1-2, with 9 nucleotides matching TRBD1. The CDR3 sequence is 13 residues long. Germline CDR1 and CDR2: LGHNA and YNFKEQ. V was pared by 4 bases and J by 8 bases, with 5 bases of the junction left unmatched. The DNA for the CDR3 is TGTGCCAGCAGCCTTACAGGGGGCGAGGGCTACACCTTC. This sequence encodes CASSLTGGEGYTF.

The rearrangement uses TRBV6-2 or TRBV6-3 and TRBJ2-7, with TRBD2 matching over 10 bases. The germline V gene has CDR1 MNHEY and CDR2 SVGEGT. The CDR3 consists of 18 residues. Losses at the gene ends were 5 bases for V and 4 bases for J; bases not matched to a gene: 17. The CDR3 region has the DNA TGTGCCAGCAGTACACCCCCACGCCTAGCGGGAGAACGATACGAGCAGTACTTC. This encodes CASSTPPRLAGERYEQYF.

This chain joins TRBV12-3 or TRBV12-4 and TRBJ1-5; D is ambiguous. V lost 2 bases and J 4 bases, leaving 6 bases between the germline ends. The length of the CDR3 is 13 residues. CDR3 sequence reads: CASSLSPNQPQHF. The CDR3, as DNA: TGTGCCAGCAGTTTATCCCCGAATCAGCCCCAGCATTTT.

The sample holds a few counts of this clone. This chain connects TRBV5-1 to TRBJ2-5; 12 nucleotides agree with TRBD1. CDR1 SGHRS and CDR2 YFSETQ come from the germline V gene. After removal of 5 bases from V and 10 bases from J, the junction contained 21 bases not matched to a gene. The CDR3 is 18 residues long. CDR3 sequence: CASRMNPTGTGGSVIQYF. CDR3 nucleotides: TGCGCCAGCAGGATGAACCCTACCGGGACAGGGGGCTCCGTGATCCAGTACTTC. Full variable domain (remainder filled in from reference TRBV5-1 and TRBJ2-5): KAGVTQTPRYLIKTRGQQVTLSCSPISGHRSVSWYQQTPGQGLQFLFEYFSETQRNKGNFPGRFSGRQFSNSRSEMNVSTLELGDSALYLCASRMNPTGTGGSVIQYFGPGTRLLVL.

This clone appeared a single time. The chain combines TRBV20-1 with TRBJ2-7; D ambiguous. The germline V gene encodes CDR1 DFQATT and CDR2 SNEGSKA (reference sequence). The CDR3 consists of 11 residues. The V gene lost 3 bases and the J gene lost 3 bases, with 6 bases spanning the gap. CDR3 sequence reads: CSARNFYEQYF. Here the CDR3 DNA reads TGCAGTGCTAGGAACTTCTACGAGCAGTACTTC.

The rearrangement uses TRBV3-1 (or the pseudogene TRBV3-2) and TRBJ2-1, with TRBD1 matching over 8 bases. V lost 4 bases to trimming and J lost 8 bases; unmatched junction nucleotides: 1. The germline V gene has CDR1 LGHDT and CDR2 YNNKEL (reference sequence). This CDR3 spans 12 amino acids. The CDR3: CASSPGGDEQFF. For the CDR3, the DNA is TGTGCCAGCAGCCCAGGGGGCGATGAGCAGTTCTTC.

In nucleotides, the CDR3 is TGTGCCAGCAGAAAAAGGGGAACTGGGGCCAACGTCCTGACTTTC. This translates into CASRKRGTGANVLTF. This chain uses TRBV6-5 with TRBJ2-6, with a possible D match to TRBD1 (5 bases). The CDR3 runs to 15 residues. Looked up from germline, CDR1 is MNHEY and CDR2 is SVGAGI. V was shortened by 6 bases and J by 2 bases, with 11 bases between the two germline ends.

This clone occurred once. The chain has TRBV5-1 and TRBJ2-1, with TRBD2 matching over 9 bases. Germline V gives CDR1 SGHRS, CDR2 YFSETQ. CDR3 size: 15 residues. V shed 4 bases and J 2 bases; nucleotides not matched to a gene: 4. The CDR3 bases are TGCGCCAGCAGCGGCGGGAGGGGGGCCTACAATGAGCAGTTCTTC. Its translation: CASSGGRGAYNEQFF.

CDR3 loop: CASSLIPGLVPTGELFF. CDR3 bases: TGTGCCAGCAGCTTAATCCCCGGACTAGTGCCCACCGGGGAGCTGTTTTTT. The chain recombines TRBV7-3 with TRBJ2-2; 7 bases map to TRBD2. J gave up 4 bases and V 1 base, and 9 bases lay outside the gene matches. The CDR3 totals 17 residues. Germline-derived CDR1 and CDR2 are SGHTA and FQGTGA. The whole variable domain, filled in from reference TRBV7-3 and TRBJ2-2, reads GAGVSQTPSNKVTEKGKYVELRCDPISGHTALYWYRQSLGQGPEFLIYFQGTGAADDSGLPNDRFFAVRPEGSVSTLKIQRTERGDSAVYLCASSLIPGLVPTGELFFGEGSRLTVL.

The DNA for the CDR3 is TGCGCCAGCAGCCAAGATGGGGGAGGGGGCACAGATACGCAGTATTTT. It encodes CASSQDGGGGTDTQYF. The chain carries TRBV4-1 and TRBJ2-3, with 7 bases identical to TRBD2. This CDR3 region has 16 residues. Trimming took 0 bases from V and 1 from J; bases not matched to a gene: 4. Germline loops: CDR1 MGHRA, CDR2 YSYEKL.

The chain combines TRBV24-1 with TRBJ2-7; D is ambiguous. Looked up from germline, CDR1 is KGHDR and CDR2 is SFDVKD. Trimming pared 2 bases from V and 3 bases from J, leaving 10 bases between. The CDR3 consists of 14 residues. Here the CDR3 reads CATSDSATVYEQYF. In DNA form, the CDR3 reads TGTGCCACCAGTGATTCCGCGACGGTCTACGAGCAGTACTTC.

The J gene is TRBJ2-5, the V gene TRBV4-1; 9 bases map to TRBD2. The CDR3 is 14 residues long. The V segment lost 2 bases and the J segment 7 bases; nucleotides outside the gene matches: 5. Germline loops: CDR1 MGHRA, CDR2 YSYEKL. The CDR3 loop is CASSQLAGEGTQYF. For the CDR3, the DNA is TGCGCCAGCAGCCAATTAGCGGGAGAAGGGACCCAGTACTTC.

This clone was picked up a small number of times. CDR3 in amino acids: CASSEQGLSYNEQFF. CDR3 nucleotides: TGTGCCAGCAGTGAACAGGGTCTAAGCTACAATGAGCAGTTCTTC. The chain joins TRBV6-1 to TRBJ2-1; D perhaps matches TRBD1 (5 bases). This CDR3 spans 15 amino acids. Looked up from germline, CDR1 is MNHNS and CDR2 is SASEGT. Trimming cost V 2 bases and J 3 bases, with 11 bases left between them.

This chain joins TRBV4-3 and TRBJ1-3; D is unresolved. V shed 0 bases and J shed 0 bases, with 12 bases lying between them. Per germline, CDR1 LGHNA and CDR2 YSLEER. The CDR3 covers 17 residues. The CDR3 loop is CASSQDLGRYSGNTIYF. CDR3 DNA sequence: TGCGCCAGCAGCCAAGATTTAGGGAGATACTCTGGAAACACCATATATTTT.